The 29 T cell receptor beta chains listed next were all sequenced from one sample in a study of shared clonotypes between healthy human individuals. Clones were read by immunoSEQ multiplex PCR, and TCRdb kept only the in-frame ones, dropping some. The sample lists 1,500,000 or so clones; roughly 96% were seen once. Sequenced input: naive CD4+ T cells sorted from blood. Subset here: CD45RA+ positively selected. The source is a man aged 25-45 years in good health.

The CDR3 DNA follows: TGCGCCAGCGGGATCGGACAGGGGACAAAGGGACACAATGAGCAGTTCTTC. This translates into CASGIGQGTKGHNEQFF. The chain recombines TRBV5-1 with TRBJ2-1; 9 bases agree with TRBD1. From germline, CDR1 is SGHRS and CDR2 YFSETQ. The V gene end was trimmed by 7 bases and the J gene end by 5 bases; junction bases not matched to a gene: 16. This CDR3 spans 17 amino acids.

V usage is TRBV28 and J usage is TRBJ2-7, with 9 bases identical to TRBD1. Germline CDR1 and CDR2: MDHEN and SYDVKM. The CDR3 sequence is 15 residues long. The junction had 11 bases not matched to a gene; V was cut back by 5 bases and J by 6 bases. CDR3 residues: CASSQDAGQGSEQYF. The CDR3 DNA is TGTGCCAGCAGTCAAGATGCGGGACAGGGCTCCGAGCAGTACTTC. The whole variable domain, filled in from reference TRBV28 and TRBJ2-7, reads DVKVTQSSRYLVKRTGEKVFLECVQDMDHENMFWYRQDPGLGLRLIYFSYDVKMKEKGDIPEGYSVSREKKERFSLILESASTNQTSMYLCASSQDAGQGSEQYFGPGTRLTVT.

The CDR3, as DNA: TGTGCCAGCTCAAAACTAGCCACGAACACCGGGGAGCTGTTTTTT. Its translation is CASSKLATNTGELFF. The V gene is TRBV18, the J gene TRBJ2-2, with D possibly being TRBD2 (6 bases). This CDR3 has 15 residues. CDR1 and CDR2 from the germline V gene are KGHSH and LQKENI. The V end lost 5 bases, the J end lost 0 bases, and 10 bases lay between the germline ends. The whole variable domain, remainder taken from reference TRBV18 and TRBJ2-2, is NAGVMQNPRHLVRRRGQEARLRCSPMKGHSHVYWYRQLPEEGLKFMVYLQKENIIDESGMPKERFSAEFPKEGPSILRIQQVVRGDSAAYFCASSKLATNTGELFFGEGSRLTVL.

The genes are TRBV27 and TRBJ2-1; D possibly uses TRBD1 or TRBD2 (5 bases each). The CDR3 has 15 amino acids. Trimming stripped 3 bases from V and 13 bases from J, with 22 bases between. Germline V gene sequence: CDR1 MNHEY, CDR2 SMNVEV (reference sequence). As DNA, the CDR3 is TGTGCCAGCAGTTTGCGCACGCGCGCCGGGACGCACCAGTTCTTC. Its translation is CASSLRTRAGTHQFF.

This clone was detected only once. The chain uses TRBV28 and TRBJ2-7; D perhaps matches TRBD1 (5 bases). CDR1 and CDR2 from the germline V gene are MDHEN and SYDVKM. V dropped 2 bases and J dropped 7 bases, with 12 bases sitting between them. The length of the CDR3 is 13 residues. The CDR3 loop is CASSLVSGREQYF. CDR3 DNA: TGTGCCAGCAGTTTAGTGTCAGGGCGGGAGCAGTACTTC.

In the case of this clone: In the same sample, other DNA sequences code for this CDR3. This chain joins TRBV7-9 and TRBJ2-5; D ambiguous. V lost 2 bases to trimming and J lost 0 bases, with 7 bases between them. CDR3 length: 14 residues. Germline V CDR1 and CDR2: SEHNR, FQNEAQ (reference sequence). The CDR3 region has the DNA TGTGCCAGCAGCTTAAGTCAGTACCAAGAGACCCAGTACTTC. This sequence encodes CASSLSQYQETQYF.

V is TRBV29-1 and J is TRBJ1-2; D remains ambiguous. The V and J ends lost 0 bases and 8 bases respectively, with 4 bases between them. CDR1 SQVTM and CDR2 ANQGSEA come from the germline V gene. This CDR3 region has 10 residues. As DNA, the CDR3 is TGCAGCGTTGAAGAGGGGGGCTACACCTTC. Translated: CSVEEGGYTF.

The gene calls are TRBV6-5 and TRBJ2-1; D gene uncertain. The CDR3 is made up of 14 amino acids. CDR1 and CDR2 from the germline V gene are MNHEY and SVGAGI. The V gene lost 5 bases and the J gene lost 6 bases, with 14 bases spanning the gap. CDR3 amino acids: CASSPDWFGNEQFF. CDR3 nucleotide sequence: TGTGCCAGCAGTCCCGACTGGTTTGGCAATGAGCAGTTCTTC.

Note on this clone: Other DNA sequences within the sample encode an identical CDR3. V gene TRBV10-1 combines with J gene TRBJ1-5; D uncertain. Between the trimmed V and J ends, which lost 9 bases and 1 base, there was a span of 10 bases. The length of the CDR3 is 13 residues. CDR1 and CDR2 from the germline V gene are WNHNN and SYGVQD (reference sequence). CDR3 residues: CASSLGSNQPQHF. As DNA, the CDR3 is TGCGCCAGTAGTTTGGGGAGCAATCAGCCCCAGCATTTT.

Points on this clone: Other DNA variants within this sample encode the same CDR3. The chain has TRBV28 and TRBJ1-2, with D possibly matching TRBD1 (5 bases). V was cut by 4 bases and J by 4 bases, with 10 bases left in between. The germline V gene encodes CDR1 MDHEN and CDR2 SYDVKM. The CDR3 contains 13 residues. The CDR3 sequence: CASSWGGGYGYTF. CDR3 sequence (DNA): TGTGCCAGCAGTTGGGGCGGAGGCTATGGCTACACCTTC.

The CDR3 nucleotides read TGCGCCAGCAGCCAAGATTCCCTAAATCAGCCCCAGCATTTT. The encoded protein is CASSQDSLNQPQHF. V and J are TRBV4-1 and TRBJ1-5, with no clear D. Germline values: CDR1 MGHRA, CDR2 YSYEKL. V lost 0 bases and J 4 bases, leaving 7 bases between the germline ends. The CDR3 sequence is 14 residues long.

Note on this clone: The sample carries other DNA sequences with the same CDR3. V and J are TRBV5-1 and TRBJ2-5; TRBD2 matches 13 bases. The germline V gene has CDR1 SGHRS and CDR2 YFSETQ. The CDR3 totals 16 residues. With V trimmed by 0 bases and J by 1 base, 0 bases remained unmatched. The chain's CDR3 is CASSLGLAGGQETQYF. DNA for the CDR3: TGCGCCAGCAGCTTGGGACTAGCGGGAGGCCAAGAGACCCAGTACTTC.

CDR3 nucleotide sequence: TGTGCCAGCAGCTTCATCCCTGAAAACATTCAGTACTTC. As protein: CASSFIPENIQYF. The chain carries TRBV5-4 and TRBJ2-4; D not certain. This CDR3 is 13 amino acids long. Per the germline V gene, CDR1 is SGHNT and CDR2 is YYREEE (reference sequence). V was trimmed by 2 bases and J by 5 bases, leaving 8 bases between them.

This chain links TRBV5-1 with TRBJ2-2, with 9 bases aligning to TRBD2. The trim removed 4 bases at V and 7 bases at J, leaving 5 bases unmatched. CDR3 length equals 14 residues. CDR1 SGHRS and CDR2 YFSETQ come from the germline V gene. This CDR3 reads CASSQGLAVGELFF. The CDR3 nucleotides are TGCGCCAGCAGCCAGGGACTAGCCGTCGGGGAGCTGTTTTTT.

V is TRBV27 and J is TRBJ1-2; D not resolved. The CDR3 covers 12 residues. Trimming cost V 11 bases and J 7 bases, with 17 bases left between them. Germline CDR1 reads MNHEY; CDR2 reads SMNVEV (reference sequence). The CDR3 nucleotides read TGTGCCTCCAAGTCCAGATATGTTGGCTACACCTTC. It encodes CASKSRYVGYTF.

The J gene is TRBJ2-7, the V gene TRBV5-5; 7 bases line up with TRBD1. CDR3 size: 16 residues. Germline V gene data show CDR1 as SGHKS and CDR2 as YYEKEE (reference sequence). With V trimmed by 1 base and J by 1 base, 8 bases remained unmatched. The CDR3, as DNA: TGTGCCAGCAGCTTGCCTGACAGGGTAATTTCCTACGAGCAGTACTTC. It encodes CASSLPDRVISYEQYF.

This chain connects TRBV7-8 to TRBJ1-5; perhaps TRBD1 as D (6 bases). The CDR3 runs to 15 residues. Trimming took 1 base from V and 7 from J, leaving 14 bases between them. Germline assignment: CDR1 SGHVS and CDR2 FQNEAQ. The CDR3 reads CASSLGWGGLQPQHF. CDR3 nucleotides: TGTGCCAGCAGCTTAGGTTGGGGGGGCTTACAGCCCCAGCATTTT.

On this clone: The sample has other DNA sequences that encode this CDR3 too. CDR3 amino acids: CASSPSYEQYF. In DNA, the CDR3 is TGTGCCAGCAGCCCGAGCTACGAGCAGTACTTC. This sequence joins TRBV7-2 and TRBJ2-7; D is ambiguous. V gave up 5 bases and J gave up 3 bases, with 5 bases separating them. Looked up from germline, CDR1 is SGHTA and CDR2 is FQGNSA. The CDR3 covers 11 residues.

A remark on this clone: The sample contains more than one DNA sequence encoding this CDR3. The rearrangement links TRBV18 to TRBJ2-2, with 8 nucleotides matching TRBD2. The length of the CDR3 is 16 residues. Germline V lookup: CDR1 KGHSH, CDR2 LQKENI. The J segment lost 2 bases and the V segment lost 1 base, leaving 3 bases of the junction unmatched. DNA for the CDR3: TGTGCCAGCTCACCACTAAGCGGGAGAAACACCGGGGAGCTGTTTTTT. Translated: CASSPLSGRNTGELFF. The variable domain in full, with the rest retrieved from reference TRBV18 and TRBJ2-2, is NAGVMQNPRHLVRRRGQEARLRCSPMKGHSHVYWYRQLPEEGLKFMVYLQKENIIDESGMPKERFSAEFPKEGPSILRIQQVVRGDSAAYFCASSPLSGRNTGELFFGEGSRLTVL.

The CDR3 loop reads CASRPQTSTDTQYF. The CDR3 nucleotides read TGTGCCAGTAGGCCCCAAACTAGCACAGATACGCAGTATTTT. J is TRBJ2-3 and V is TRBV19; no firm D call. V was pared by 6 bases and J by 0 bases, with 10 bases between. This CDR3 is 14 amino acids long. CDR1 is LNHDA, CDR2 SQIVND, per germline (reference sequence). Full variable domain (outside the CDR3, taken from reference TRBV19 and TRBJ2-3): DGGITQSPKYLFRKEGQNVTLSCEQNLNHDAMYWYRQDPGQGLRLIYYSQIVNDFQKGDIAEGYSVSREKKESFPLTVTSAQKNPTAFYLCASRPQTSTDTQYFGPGTRLTVL.

The rearrangement uses TRBV25-1 and TRBJ2-5; the D is unclear. The germline V gene encodes CDR1 MGHDK and CDR2 SYGVNS. Deletions cut 6 bases from V and 4 bases from J, with 15 bases between. The CDR3 consists of 14 residues. The DNA for the CDR3 is TGTGCCAGCAGCCCCGGCCTAATCGGAGAGACCCAGTACTTC. Encoded protein: CASSPGLIGETQYF.

As to this clone: The sample carries other DNA sequences with the same CDR3. The chain has TRBV18 and TRBJ2-3; TRBD1 might be the D (5 bases). Germline V lookup: CDR1 KGHSH, CDR2 LQKENI. V was pared by 0 bases and J by 1 base, with 8 bases between. This CDR3 has 15 amino acids. The CDR3 DNA reads as TGTGCCAGCTCACCACCCCAGGGTCGCACAGATACGCAGTATTTT. Residues: CASSPPQGRTDTQYF.

This clone appeared once. The gene calls are TRBV27 and TRBJ2-1, with TRBD1 matching over 9 bases. In germline, CDR1 is MNHEY, CDR2 SMNVEV (reference sequence). The length of the CDR3 is 14 residues. V was clipped by 3 bases and J by 5 bases; unmatched bases: 2. Here the CDR3 DNA reads TGTGCCAGCAGTTTTAACAGGGGGCACAATGAGCAGTTCTTC. Protein: CASSFNRGHNEQFF.

This chain's CDR3 is CASSRTAGSGLQPQHF. DNA of the CDR3: TGTGCCAGCTCACGAACAGCAGGTTCCGGGCTTCAGCCCCAGCATTTT. The chain links TRBV18 to TRBJ1-5; D is unresolved. This CDR3 contains 16 residues. From germline, CDR1 is KGHSH and CDR2 LQKENI. V dropped 4 bases and J dropped 6 bases, with 19 bases sitting between them.

The rearrangement joins TRBV30 to TRBJ2-2; D is unclear. Germline CDR1 and CDR2: GTSNPN and SVGIG (reference sequence). Deletions cut 0 bases from V and 5 bases from J, with 7 bases between. This CDR3 is 13 amino acids long. The CDR3, as DNA: TGTGCCTGGAGTGTCCGGGTTACCGGGGAGCTGTTTTTT. It codes for CAWSVRVTGELFF. Supplemented by reference TRBV30 and TRBJ2-2, the full variable domain reads SQTIHQWPATLVQPVGSPLSLECTVEGTSNPNLYWYRQAAGRGLQLLFYSVGIGQISSEVPQNLSASRPQDRQFILSSKKLLLSDSGFYLCAWSVRVTGELFFGEGSRLTVL.

The rearrangement uses TRBV19 and TRBJ2-7; D possibly corresponds to TRBD1 (6 bases). Trimming removed 0 bases at V and 1 base at J, with 10 bases between. The CDR3 runs 15 residues. Germline V gene lookup returns CDR1 LNHDA and CDR2 SQIVND (reference sequence). The CDR3 nucleotides read TGTGCCAGTAGTATAGAGGACAGTCTATCCTACGAGCAGTACTTC. This encodes CASSIEDSLSYEQYF.

The chain couples TRBV2 to TRBJ2-1; 11 bases are shared with TRBD2. Germline CDR1 SNHLY, CDR2 FYNNEI. The CDR3 is made up of 17 amino acids. V shed 4 bases and J 2 bases; nucleotides not matched to a gene: 7. CDR3 DNA sequence: TGTGCCAGCAGTGGTTCTAGCGGGAGGATCGCCTACAATGAGCAGTTCTTC. This sequence encodes CASSGSSGRIAYNEQFF. The full variable domain, in which reference TRBV2 and TRBJ2-1 provide the parts outside the CDR3, is EPEVTQTPSHQVTQMGQEVILRCVPISNHLYFYWYRQILGQKVEFLVSFYNNEISEKSEIFDDQFSVERPDGSNFTLKIRSTKLEDSAMYFCASSGSSGRIAYNEQFFGPGTRLTVL.

The chain carries TRBV5-5 and TRBJ1-4, with no clear D. Germline values: CDR1 SGHKS, CDR2 YYEKEE (reference sequence). V gave up 3 bases and J gave up 2 bases, with 11 bases separating them. There are 15 residues in the CDR3. This CDR3 is CASSSGGITNEKLFF. CDR3 bases: TGTGCCAGCAGCTCCGGAGGGATCACTAATGAAAAACTGTTTTTT.

The CDR3 reads CASSSLGTGNTEAFF. The CDR3 nucleotides read TGTGCCAGCAGCTCCCTGGGGACAGGGAACACTGAAGCTTTCTTT. The genes are TRBV7-9 and TRBJ1-1, with 8 bases that match TRBD1. Germline V gene data show CDR1 as SEHNR and CDR2 as FQNEAQ (reference sequence). With V trimmed by 4 bases and J by 1 base, 5 bases remained unmatched. CDR3 length: 15 amino acids.